A single sample gave rise to the 7 T cell receptor beta chains below, sequenced in a study of T cell responses to AZD1222 COVID-19 vaccine. Sequencing was performed with immunoSEQ multiplex PCR; in TCRdb, only in-frame clones are kept and a portion is missing. The repertoire includes 150,000 or so clones, just over 90% of them detected once, and 2.6% sits in the top ten. Material: peripheral blood, obtained on day 0 of AZD1222 vaccination. Receptors originate from an adult in good health.

The rearrangement links TRBV12-3 or TRBV12-4 to TRBJ2-7; D is uncertain. V was pared by 3 bases and J by 6 bases, with 6 bases between. The CDR3 runs 11 residues. The CDR3 DNA reads TGTGCCAGCAGTTTCGGCGGCGAGCAGTACTTC. Translation: CASSFGGEQYF.

The J gene is TRBJ2-3, the V gene TRBV21-1; the DNA was not used to check the table's D call, TRBD2. TRBV21-1 is deemed a pseudogene. The CDR3 contains 16 residues. The CDR3 DNA reads as TGTGCCAGCAGCAACGAGGGACTTCTAAGGGGAGATACGCAGTATTTT. Translating gives CASSNEGLLRGDTQYF.

This chain uses TRBV7-6 with TRBJ2-5; perhaps TRBD2 as D (5 bases). The CDR3 is 14 amino acids. Trimming pared 7 bases from V and 5 bases from J, leaving 17 bases between. CDR1 and CDR2 from the germline V gene are SGHVS and FNYEAQ. The DNA for the CDR3 is TGTGCCAGCAACCCATGGGGAGCCCGGGAGACCCAGTACTTC. Amino acid sequence: CASNPWGARETQYF.

The chain couples TRBV9 to TRBJ2-7; no firm D call. Trimming removed 0 bases at V and 5 bases at J, with 9 bases between. The CDR3 spans 13 residues. CDR1 SGDLS and CDR2 YYNGEE come from the germline V gene. The DNA for the CDR3 is TGTGCCAGCAGCGTAGGTTCCGTCGACGAGCAGTACTTC. Its protein product is CASSVGSVDEQYF.

The rearrangement joins TRBV29-1 to TRBJ1-1; 8 nucleotides match TRBD1. Germline CDR1 and CDR2: SQVTM and ANQGSEA. This CDR3 region has 14 residues. With 6 bases clipped from V and 5 bases from J, the junction kept 11 bases outside the gene matches. The CDR3 here is CSVIRQGKGTEAFF. CDR3 in DNA: TGCAGCGTCATCCGACAGGGGAAGGGAACTGAAGCTTTCTTT.

The CDR3 is CASSYTVGNYGYTF. The CDR3 nucleotides read TGTGCCAGCAGTTACACCGTAGGTAACTATGGCTACACCTTC. The chain uses TRBV6-5 and TRBJ1-2; D remains ambiguous. This CDR3 contains 14 residues. V gave up 2 bases and J gave up 1 base, with 8 bases separating them. Germline loops: CDR1 MNHEY, CDR2 SVGAGI.

V is TRBV11-2 and J is TRBJ1-4; D ambiguous. Germline V gene sequence: CDR1 SGHAT, CDR2 FQNNGV. The V and J ends lost 1 base and 4 bases respectively, with 7 bases between them. This CDR3 has 14 residues. The CDR3 region is CASSLGGLNEKLFF. The CDR3 coding sequence is TGTGCCAGCAGCTTAGGAGGGCTTAATGAAAAACTGTTTTTT.